Listed below are T cell receptor beta chains from one sample, sequenced in a study of PD-1 blockade in mismatch repair-deficient tumors. Clones were read by immunoSEQ multiplex PCR, and TCRdb kept only the in-frame ones, dropping some. The sample has 14,000 or so clones, 84% seen once; the top ten hold approximately 2%. The sequencing here drew on PBMCs, taken less than 15 weeks after starting pembrolizumab. The receptor source for this set is an adult with mismatch repair-deficient cancer. Both conserved end residues are part of each CDR3. Fields, in order: clone size, V gene, D gene, J gene, CDR3 DNA, CDR3 protein. The D gene is left open where the match is weak. Only part of the rows carry a size: once, few, many, or a class if the clone is expanded.

>.|TRBV19|.|TRBJ1-1
TGTGCCAGTAGTATCGAGATTGAGGGTCGCGTGAACACTGAAGCTTTCTTT
CASSIEIEGRVNTEAFF
>.|TRBV5-4|TRBD2|TRBJ2-1
TGTGCCAGCAGCTCTAGCGGGAGTCGCGATGAGCAGTTCTTC
CASSSSGSRDEQFF
>.|TRBV6-6|.|TRBJ2-7
TGTGCCAGCAGTCGTCTCAGCGGTAGCGACGAGCAGTACTTC
CASSRLSGSDEQYF
>.|TRBV21-1|.|TRBJ2-7
TGTGCCAGCAGCAAATGGATGTTGAAGAAGGAGGTCGGCGAGCAGTACTTC
CASSKWMLKKEVGEQYF
>.|TRBV5-5|TRBD2|TRBJ2-7
TGTGCCAGCAGCCCCCGGCGGGAGGGAGGGTACGAGCAGTACTTC
CASSPRREGGYEQYF
>.|TRBV28|TRBD1|TRBJ1-4
TGTGCCAGCAGCACAGGGGGGGAAAAACTGTTTTTT
CASSTGGEKLFF
>.|TRBV28|TRBD2|TRBJ2-7
TGTGCCAGCACCCTTGGTGGGACTAGCGGGCGCGAGCAGTACTTC
CASTLGGTSGREQYF
>.|TRBV6-6|.|TRBJ1-4
TGTGCCAGCAGATCAAACCTAGAAAGTCTTAATGAAAAACTGTTTTTT
CASRSNLESLNEKLFF
>.|TRBV9|.|TRBJ1-5
TGTGCCAGCAGCGTGAGCGGGCAGGGAGGTCAGCCCCAGCATTTT
CASSVSGQGGQPQHF
>.|TRBV27|.|TRBJ1-2
TGTGCCAGCAGTCCTCGGGAAGAAAACTATGGCTACACCTTC
CASSPREENYGYTF
>.|TRBV7-2|.|TRBJ2-6
TGTGCCAGCAGCTTTGGGGGGGCCCAAAAAGACCTGACTTTC
CASSFGGAQKDLTF
>once|TRBV29-1|TRBD1|TRBJ1-1
TGCAGCGTTGAGGGACAGGGGTGGACTGAAGCTTTCTTT
CSVEGQGWTEAFF
>.|TRBV7-9|TRBD1|TRBJ1-2
TGTGCCAGCTCCCGGGACAGGGGGCTGTATGGCTACACCTTC
CASSRDRGLYGYTF
>.|TRBV6-1|.|TRBJ2-1
TGTGCCAGCAGTGAAGCGGGCTACCTTTCTGAGCAGTTCTTC
CASSEAGYLSEQFF
>.|TRBV7-7|TRBD2|TRBJ2-5
TGTGCCAGCAGCTCCGGACTAGCGGGAGAAAATCAGTACTTC
CASSSGLAGENQYF
>.|TRBV4-2|.|TRBJ1-4
TGTGCCAGCAGCCAGGGCATCGGGATGGGGGAAAAACTGTTTTTT
CASSQGIGMGEKLFF
>.|TRBV28|.|TRBJ1-1
TGTGCCAGCAGTTTTTCAGTCGGGGACACTGAAGCTTTCTTT
CASSFSVGDTEAFF
>.|TRBV28|TRBD2|TRBJ2-4
TGTGCCAGCAGTTTAACGGGGGGACCGGCAATCATTCAGTACTTC
CASSLTGGPAIIQYF
>.|TRBV7-6|.|TRBJ1-3
TGTGCCAGCAGCTTAGGCAGTCCGGGAAACACCATATATTTT
CASSLGSPGNTIYF
>.|TRBV28|.|TRBJ1-2
TGTGCCAGCAGTTTAGGCGGGGGGGCTAACTATGGCTACACCTTC
CASSLGGGANYGYTF
>.|TRBV6-5|TRBD1|TRBJ1-1
TGTGCCAGTGGAAGGGGGCTGAACACTGAAGCTTTCTTT
CASGRGLNTEAFF
>.|TRBV6-1|TRBD1|TRBJ2-2
TGTGCCATCCTACAATGGGCAGGGGGAACCGGGGAGCTGTTTTTT
CAILQWAGGTGELFF
>.|TRBV9|.|TRBJ2-1
TGTGCCAGCCAAACCGCTGGCAGCTACAATGAGCAGTTCTTC
CASQTAGSYNEQFF
>.|TRBV27|TRBD2|TRBJ2-7
TGTGCCAGCAGTTATCGGACTAGCGGAACCTACGAGCAGTACTTC
CASSYRTSGTYEQYF
>.|TRBV2|TRBD1|TRBJ2-7
TGTGCCAGCAGTGAAATAGGGACAGGCCCCTACGAGCAGTACTTC
CASSEIGTGPYEQYF
>.|TRBV4-1|.|TRBJ1-2
TGCGCCAGCAGCCAAGTACGACAGAACTATGGCTACACCTTC
CASSQVRQNYGYTF
>.|TRBV7-3|.|TRBJ2-3
TGTGCCAGCAGCCTAGTTACCGGAGGTACGCAGTATTTT
CASSLVTGGTQYF
>.|TRBV9|.|TRBJ2-7
TGTGCCAGCAGCGTAGCTCCAGGTTCCCCCTACTACGAGCAGTACTTC
CASSVAPGSPYYEQYF
>.|TRBV14|TRBD1|TRBJ2-7
TGTGCCAGCTCCCAAACCGGGACAGCCCCCTACGAGCAGTACTTC
CASSQTGTAPYEQYF
>.|TRBV10-3|.|TRBJ1-2
TGTGCCATCAGTGAGTCAGGGGTGGATGGCTACACCTTC
CAISESGVDGYTF
>.|TRBV9|TRBD2|TRBJ2-1
TGTGCCAGCAGCCCTCCTCCTCATGGACTAGCAGTCAATGAGCAGTTCTTC
CASSPPPHGLAVNEQFF
>.|TRBV5-1|.|TRBJ1-3
TGCGCCAGCAGCCTAGCCGGAGGGACCCTTGGAAACACCATATATTTT
CASSLAGGTLGNTIYF
>.|TRBV19|TRBD1|TRBJ2-1
TGTGCCAGTAGTAACCGGGACAGGGGAGACGCTTCCTACAATGAGCAGTTCTTC
CASSNRDRGDASYNEQFF
>.|TRBV19|.|TRBJ1-4
TGTGCCAGCAAAGTATCCCAGGGCCCTAATGAAAAACTGTTTTTT
CASKVSQGPNEKLFF
>.|TRBV30|.|TRBJ1-6
TGTGCCTGGAGTGCGCCCGCTAGTTCACCCCTCCACTTT
CAWSAPASSPLHF
>.|TRBV6-1|TRBD1|TRBJ1-4
TGTGCCAGTTACCGGGACAGGGCCGGAAAACTGTTTTTT
CASYRDRAGKLFF
>.|TRBV28|.|TRBJ2-5
TGTGCCAGCAGTTCCGCCCTGAAGGACAGCCAAGAGACCCAGTACTTC
CASSSALKDSQETQYF
>.|TRBV30|.|TRBJ1-5
TGTGCCTGGAGTGACCGGCGGTACAATCAGCCCCAGCATTTT
CAWSDRRYNQPQHF
>few|TRBV6-4|TRBD2|TRBJ2-7
TGTGCCAGCAGTGACTGGGTAGCGGGAGCCACCTACGAGCAGTACTTC
CASSDWVAGATYEQYF
>.|TRBV9|TRBD1|TRBJ1-3
TGTGCCAGCAGCACTAGGACAGGCCTGTCTGGAAACACCATATATTTT
CASSTRTGLSGNTIYF
>.|TRBV27|.|TRBJ2-1
TGTGCCAGCAGCCTATCACGCTCCTACAATGAGCAGTTCTTC
CASSLSRSYNEQFF
>.|TRBV28|TRBD1|TRBJ2-3
TGTGCCAGCAGTTCGGGACAGAGCACAGATACGCAGTATTTT
CASSSGQSTDTQYF
>.|TRBV11-3|TRBD2|TRBJ2-7
TGTGCCAGCAGCTCAGAGGGTAGGCGACTAGCGGGGGATCGGCAGTACTTC
CASSSEGRRLAGDRQYF
>.|TRBV7-2|.|TRBJ1-1
TGTGCCAGCAGCTTAGTGCAGGGTCTCGCTGAAGCTTTCTTT
CASSLVQGLAEAFF
>.|TRBV18|TRBD1|TRBJ1-4
TGTGCCAGCTCACCACCACAGGGGACTAATGAAAAACTGTTTTTT
CASSPPQGTNEKLFF